This T cell receptor beta chain was found in a study of T cell responses to AZD1222 COVID-19 vaccine. The CDR3 sequence is 16 residues long. Germline CDR1 is LNHDA and CDR2 is SQIVND (reference sequence). V lost 6 bases and J 0 bases, leaving 15 bases between the germline ends. TCRdb keeps only in-frame clones here, not all; method: immunoSEQ multiplex PCR. This sample has 100,000 to 150,000 clones, with roughly 90% found just once. The sample was peripheral blood, taken on day 0 of AZD1222 vaccination. J is TRBJ1-3 and V is TRBV19; tentative D call: TRBD1 (6 bases). This receptor was identified in an adult in good health. CDR3 nucleotide sequence: TGTGCCAGTAGGGGACAAAACTGGAGCTCTGGAAACACCATATATTTT. It encodes CASRGQNWSSGNTIYF.